The T cell receptor (beta chain) under discussion was sequenced for a study of T cells in narcolepsy. Background on the study: Donors had narcolepsy type 1 or type 2, or were healthy controls.

Germline V gene sequence: CDR1 MDHEN, CDR2 SYDVKM. This CDR3 has 17 amino acids. Losses at the gene ends were 5 bases for V and 5 bases for J; bases not matched to a gene: 16. Details on this clone: Its antigen is not identified.

Some clones are missing from TCRdb's copy, which holds only in-frame ones; the method was immunoSEQ multiplex PCR. Seen here are 30,000 to 40,000 clones, around 87% observed once, and the top ten hold about 0.8%. General study results and limits: Autoreactive HCRT-specific and TRIB2-specific clonotypes were marked in same-patient CSF-versus-blood CD4+ comparisons. Blood of same and different patients, but not healthy controls, reportedly held recurring autoreactive clonotypes.

Sequences were obtained from CD45RA- memory CD4+ T cells from PBMCs. The sequence was obtained from a human donor with narcolepsy. This rearrangement joins TRBV28 to TRBJ2-7, with 9 positions matching TRBD2. Here the CDR3 DNA reads TGTGCCAGCAGTCCGCCGACTAGCGGAAGGTGGGGTAACGAGCAGTACTTC. This encodes CASSPPTSGRWGNEQYF.